This T cell receptor beta chain was recovered during a study of T cells in Graves' hyperthyroidism and ophthalmopathy (dated by TCRdb to about 2019). Regarding the research as a whole: Peripheral blood samples were taken at initial diagnosis, before any treatment was given. To identify TCR V-J signatures that set the groups apart, the researchers used a discovery cohort of approximately 98 patients, made up of fewer than 50 with Graves' ophthalmopathy and about 59 with stable Graves' hyperthyroidism. Prospective prediction of ophthalmopathy was tested in an independent validation cohort consisting of some 19 hyperthyroidism patients and around 17 patients who later progressed to ophthalmopathy. For training and testing, the 100 or so patients in the discovery cohort were randomly divided in a 7:3 ratio. In several Graves' hyperthyroidism patients, the study also compared T-cell repertoires from thyroid tissue with T-cell repertoires from blood. After blood sampling, hyperthyroidism patients were treated with methimazole at a starting dose of 30 mg daily, and ophthalmopathy patients were treated with high-dose intravenous methylprednisolone. According to the paper, TCR Vbeta CDR3 sequencing was carried out on approximately 140 peripheral blood samples, which came from fewer than 50 ophthalmopathy, some 73 hyperthyroidism and some 17 progressor patients.

Taken from cysteine to phenylalanine, the CDR3 has 16 residues. The kept DNA is CDR3 alone, 48 bases in frame from the first base. CDR1 and CDR2 (DFQATT, SNEGSKA) derive from the germline V gene (reference sequence). The germline V and J ends show losses of 3 bases and 8 bases respectively, and no gene match explains 13 bases of the junction. Amplification of TCR beta CDR3 regions was carried out from RNA transcripts. The TCR CDR3 was subjected to a first round of RT-PCR using the HTBI primer set and the Qiagen OneStep RT-PCR kit. The libraries were constructed in a second round of multiplex PCR and then size-selected and purified. Paired-end sequencing of the libraries was performed with 100 bp reads on an Illumina HiSeq2000. In the original analysis: Raw data were processed with SOAPnuke, discarding reads with adapters, uncalled bases, mean Phred below 15, or no exact constant-primer or identifier match. COPE v1.2.5 was used to merge the high-quality paired reads, and each unique nucleotide sequence was defined as a clonotype. MiTCR v1.1 was used to align clonotypes to the IMGT TRBV, TRBD and TRBJ reference segments. The analysis was restricted to V-J combinations with a frequency above 0.0001, which together covered 99% to 99.2% of the repertoires. A TCS score was defined as the ratio between F50 (clonal expansion) and ExV (chaos), using BLOSUM62-based TCRdist between CDR3 peptides within each V-J. Welch's t-statistics and random forest reduced approximately 520 V-J features to 13, which were used in a naive Bayes classifier (R e1071). The raw public reads went through TCRdb reprocessing: fastp at Q25, MiXCR clone calling, in-frame beta chains kept. Rows with one shared CDR3 protein collapse into an entry with the most common genes and DNA. The V and J calls and clone size are TCRdb's, not the authors'. The sample table contains approximately 530,000 distinct CDR3 sequences; only one count was recorded for 16% of them. The top ten clones comprise around a sixth of the sample.

This clonotype was seen a few times. No antigen is known for it. No base quality values were provided; no much bigger clone lies one nucleotide off. Graves' hyperthyroidism was defined as stable when no progression to ophthalmopathy occurred over 18 months of follow-up. Hyperthyroidism patients were newly diagnosed, with disease duration under 2 months, and aged 18 to 65 years. Patients with uncontrolled infections, other autoimmune diseases, pregnancy or lactation were excluded. Clinical symptoms, serum thyroxine and TRAb, thyroid ultrasound, and orbital computed tomography formed the basis for the diagnoses. PBMCs were isolated from more than 9 ml of fresh peripheral blood by Ficoll-Paque density gradient centrifugation. Trizol reagent was used to extract total RNA, and RNA quality was then checked on an Agilent 2100 Bioanalyzer. Overall study outcomes, separate from this receptor: Blood samples also contained most of the expanded thyroid clonotypes (frequency above 0.001), which suggests that blood repertoires may reflect thyroid immune responses. Sample size was not statistically predetermined, and investigators were not blinded to group allocation. Ophthalmopathy was separated from stable hyperthyroidism by a 13 V-J signature model, with over 85% sensitivity and roughly 84% specificity obtained in cross-validation and 80%/75% obtained in testing. In validation, the model predicted progression to ophthalmopathy with over 65% sensitivity and 72% to 85% specificity, a median of about 6.7 months before onset.

This sequence originates from a woman between 18 and 29 years old with Graves' hyperthyroidism. The rearranged chain carries TRBV20-1 and TRBJ2-1; TRBD1 aligns with 10 central bases. Sample: blood. The CDR3 is CSASEGSDRGRDEQFF. The DNA sequence reads TGCAGTGCTAGTGAGGGGTCCGACAGGGGGCGGGATGAGCAGTTCTTC.